This TCR beta chain is from a study of T-cell reconstitution after alpha-beta-depleted transplantation in children. Molecular barcoding with unique molecular identifiers was used for the TCRbeta library. TCRdb fed the PCR reads into MiXCR, producing one record per CDR3 protein. The sample lists around 530,000 distinct CDR3 sequences, 32% occurring once. CDR3 length equals 18 residues. Germline V lookup: CDR1 MNHNS, CDR2 SASEGT. The V and J ends lost 7 bases and 9 bases respectively, with 28 bases between them. The sequenced sample was PBMCs from the stem cell graft donor, obtained from the stem cell graft. The chain links TRBV6-1 to TRBJ1-6, with D perhaps TRBD1 (5 bases). This receptor was identified in a human donor who donated a stem cell graft to a child with aplastic anemia. CDR3 DNA sequence: TGTGCCAGCACCATACTGCCCCAGGTGGGGATTGGGACTTCACCCCTCCACTTT. Translated, it gives CASTILPQVGIGTSPLHF.